These 3 T cell receptor beta chains share one sample of origin, sequenced in a study of Graves' ophthalmopathy and Graves' hyperthyroidism. Scientists amplified the TCR beta CDR3 regions from RNA transcripts. RT-PCR with HTBI primers came first, then second-round multiplex PCR. Via MiXCR, TCRdb re-called the multiplex PCR reads, giving one row per CDR3 protein. The sample carries 900,000 to 1,200,000 distinct CDR3 sequences, about 38% recorded once. Sequenced: peripheral blood or thyroid tissue (not recorded which). These receptors came from an adult man with Graves' hyperthyroidism.

A note on this clonotype: This sequence may be a read error, since a much larger clone differs from it by one base. This chain joins TRBV7-6 and TRBJ2-5, with D maybe TRBD2 (6 bases). The CDR3 contains 16 residues. Germline assignment: CDR1 SGHVS and CDR2 FNYEAQ. The CDR3 coding sequence is TGTGCCAGCAGCTTAGATTTTAGCGGTATTCAAGAGACCCAGTGCTTC. It yields the protein CASSLDFSGIQETQCF.

There are a few counts of this clonotype. The V and J genes are TRBV3-1 and TRBJ1-4; TRBD1 matches at 10 bases. Germline CDR1 and CDR2: LGHDT and YNNKEL (reference sequence). The CDR3 is made up of 14 amino acids. Trimming at V came to 8 bases and at J to 6 bases, leaving 6 bases not matched to a gene. The CDR3 sequence: CASCAGTGDEKLFF. In DNA, the CDR3 is TGTGCCAGCTGCGCCGGGACAGGGGATGAAAAACTGTTTTTT. The variable domain in full, completed from reference TRBV3-1 and TRBJ1-4, reads DTAVSQTPKYLVTQMGNDKSIKCEQNLGHDTMYWYKQDSKKFLKIMFSYNNKELIINETVPNRFSPKSPDKAHLNLHINSLELGDSAVYFCASCAGTGDEKLFFGSGTQLSVL.

There are a few counts of this clonotype. The rearrangement uses TRBV12-3 or TRBV12-4 and TRBJ1-2, with 9 bases fitting TRBD1. J gave up 2 bases and V 5 bases, and 9 bases lay outside the gene matches. CDR3 length: 16 amino acids. As DNA, the CDR3 is TGTGCCAGCAGTGGGGACAGGGACTATCGGAACTATGGCTACACCTTC. The encoded protein is CASSGDRDYRNYGYTF.